The 6 T cell receptor beta chains given below trace back to one sample, sequenced in a study of tumor-infiltrating lymphocytes in oesophageal squamous cell carcinoma. TCRdb re-derived calls from the PCR reads in MiXCR, one entry per CDR3 protein. The sample holds 15,000 to 20,000 distinct CDR3 sequences; roughly 36% are singletons and the top ten take 15% to 20%. Sequencing was performed on esophageal tumor tissue. Every receptor here comes from a male donor with esophageal squamous cell carcinoma.

The genes are TRBV24-1 and TRBJ1-2, with D perhaps matching TRBD1 (6 bases). The germline V gene encodes CDR1 KGHDR and CDR2 SFDVKD. Trimming left V 6 bases short and J 3 bases short, with 7 bases between. This CDR3 contains 12 residues. The CDR3 DNA sequence: TGTGCCACCAGTTCAGGGGACTATGGCTACACCTTC. It encodes CATSSGDYGYTF.

This clonotype occurred a few times. Because the CDR3 is missing its conserved closing phenylalanine or tryptophan, this is likely a read error. Because the CDR3's place on the DNA is in doubt, the DNA is left out and the CDR3 is given as listed by TCRdb. This chain connects TRBV7-2 to TRBJ1-1. Germline assignment: CDR1 SGHTA and CDR2 FQGNSA. Including both end residues, the CDR3 is 16 amino acids long. The CDR3 region is CASSLVRANYGYTFGR.

The chain combines TRBV12-3 or TRBV12-4 with TRBJ2-3; D gene ambiguous. The DNA end favors TRBJ2-7, so the J call may be wrong. CDR3 length: 13 residues. Here the CDR3 DNA reads TGTGCCAGCAGTTTAGGACTGTTCAATGAGCAGTACTTC. Translation gives CASSLGLFNEQYF.

This clonotype was seen repeatedly, ten times or more. The rearrangement links TRBV6-1 to TRBJ2-1, with D possibly TRBD2 on 6 matching bases. This CDR3 contains 16 residues. V shed 5 bases and J shed 1 base, with 15 bases lying between them. In germline, CDR1 is MNHNS, CDR2 SASEGT. In nucleotides, the CDR3 is TGTGCCAGCAGTCATAACCTTCTAGCGTCCTACAATGAGCAGTTCTTC. It specifies CASSHNLLASYNEQFF.

The chain joins TRBV7-8 to TRBJ2-5; TRBD1 agrees at 9 bases. The V gene's germline CDR1 is SGHVS and CDR2 FQNEAQ. The ends lost 2 bases at V and 2 bases at J; junction bases unmatched: 12. The CDR3 consists of 18 residues. Here the CDR3 DNA reads TGTGCCAGCAGCTTAATATTGGTCGGGGACAGGGCACAAGAGACCCAGTACTTC. Residues: CASSLILVGDRAQETQYF.

The V call is TRBV7-3, the J call TRBJ2-1, with TRBD2 matching 8 bases. V trimming: 5 bases; J trimming: 1 base; junction bases outside the gene matches: 4. Germline-derived CDR1 and CDR2 are SGHTA and FQGTGA. This CDR3 is built from 15 residues. For the CDR3, the DNA is TGTGCCAGCAGCCCCTTAGCGGGGTCCTACAATGAGCAGTTCTTC. It codes for CASSPLAGSYNEQFF.